This TCR beta chain was captured by sequencing in a study of OX40 agonist ivuxolimab in advanced cancers. Broader study findings: No determination was made of the antigen specificity of the expanded peripheral T cells. At doses 0.1 to 3.0 mg/kg, CD4+ and CD8+ clones expanded. In CD8+ T cells, expanded clones were on average more numerous than in CD4+.

Note on this clone: Antigen unknown.

Trimming took off 6 bases at V and 1 base at J, with 15 bases between the two ends. The CDR3 totals 14 residues. The V gene's germline CDR1 is SQVTM and CDR2 ANQGSEA. The protocol was immunoSEQ multiplex PCR, while the TCRdb copy is restricted to in-frame clones and leaves out a portion. The sample has 72,000 or so clones, almost 90% seen once. The J gene is TRBJ2-5, the V gene TRBV29-1; the D gene is possibly TRBD2 (5 bases). Sample: CD4+ or CD8+ T cells sorted from blood, taken in a trial of the OX40 agonist ivuxolimab. The receptor's source is an adult with an advanced solid tumor such as melanoma, head and neck, liver or kidney cancer. CDR3 nucleotide sequence: TGCAGCGTCGGGATGGGAAGCCTCCAAGAGACCCAGTACTTC. This sequence encodes CSVGMGSLQETQYF.